One and the same sample provided the 20 T cell receptor beta chains below, sequenced in a study of post-analysis software for immune sequencing data. Findings and caveats of the study: Included in a set of roughly five TRBV segments more frequent in patients than controls were TRBV5-6, TRBV5-1 and TRBV20-1.

TCR beta libraries were prepared from cDNA with unique molecular identifiers. Each CDR3 protein is one row after TCRdb ran MiXCR on the PCR reads. The table shows about 540,000 distinct CDR3 sequences, with approximately 34% occurring only once. These receptors have no identified antigens. Sequencing input: blood. The receptor set was obtained from a girl aged 2 to 17 with multiple sclerosis.

The rearrangement uses TRBV5-5 and TRBJ2-2, with 11 bases identical to TRBD1. Trimming at V came to 5 bases and at J to 3 bases, leaving 6 bases not matched to a gene. The CDR3 loop spans 16 amino acids. Germline assignment: CDR1 SGHKS and CDR2 YYEKEE (reference sequence). CDR3 sequence (DNA): TGTGCCAGCAGACTGGACAGGGGGCGTCACACCGGGGAGCTGTTTTTT. Translated: CASRLDRGRHTGELFF.

There are a few counts of this clonotype. V is TRBV6-5 and J is TRBJ1-1; 8 bases align to TRBD1. CDR1 is MNHEY and CDR2 is SVGAGI in the germline V gene. The V and J ends lost 7 bases and 0 bases, in that order; junction bases with no gene match: 7. The CDR3 spans 15 residues. The CDR3 protein is CASTGQGALNTEAFF. The CDR3 nucleotides are TGTGCCAGCACAGGGCAGGGGGCCCTGAACACTGAAGCTTTCTTT.

This clonotype was seen only a few times. The chain is built from TRBV10-3 and TRBJ1-2; 9 bases agree with TRBD1. The ends lost 6 bases at V and 3 bases at J; junction bases unmatched: 11. CDR3 length: 16 amino acids. Germline values: CDR1 ENHRY, CDR2 SYGVKD. CDR3 region: CAIRGAGTGRDYGYTF. The CDR3 DNA follows: TGTGCCATCAGGGGGGCCGGGACAGGGAGAGACTATGGCTACACCTTC.

This clonotype was seen a handful of times. The chain recombines TRBV5-5 with TRBJ1-4, with D hard to call. Germline V lookup: CDR1 SGHKS, CDR2 YYEKEE (reference sequence). Trimming took 4 bases from V and 8 from J, leaving 12 bases between them. There are 13 residues in the CDR3. CDR3 nucleotide sequence: TGTGCCAGCAGCGCCGACACAAAAGAAAAACTGTTTTTT. This encodes CASSADTKEKLFF.

The chain employs TRBV7-2 and TRBJ2-2; D is perhaps TRBD1 (7 bases). V was pared by 5 bases and J by 2 bases, with 15 bases between. Germline loops: CDR1 SGHTA, CDR2 FQGNSA. The CDR3 length is 16 residues. The CDR3 loop is CASSAGGWINTGELFF. For the CDR3, the DNA is TGTGCCAGCAGCGCAGGGGGGTGGATAAACACCGGGGAGCTGTTTTTT.

This clonotype was detected only a few times. The genes are TRBV20-1 and TRBJ1-5; maybe TRBD1 (5 bases). CDR1 is DFQATT and CDR2 is SNEGSKA in the germline V gene (reference sequence). V dropped 5 bases and J dropped 7 bases, with 15 bases sitting between them. This CDR3 is built from 13 residues. The DNA for the CDR3 is TGCAGTGCTCGGCAGGGTTTAAGGCAGCCCCAGCATTTT. Its protein is CSARQGLRQPQHF.

The V gene is TRBV5-1, the J gene TRBJ2-5, with D perhaps assigned TRBD1 or TRBD2 (6 bases each). CDR1 and CDR2 (germline): SGHRS, YFSETQ. Trimming took 7 bases from V and 1 from J, leaving 11 bases between them. CDR3 size: 13 residues. CDR3 nucleotide sequence: TGCGCCAGCGTCGGAGGGGGCCAAGAGACCCAGTACTTC. Its translation is CASVGGGQETQYF.

The chain uses TRBV20-1 and TRBJ2-1; D not certain. The CDR3 consists of 14 residues. Trimming left V 1 base short and J 2 bases short, with 9 bases between. The germline CDR1 and CDR2 sequences are DFQATT and SNEGSKA (reference sequence). The CDR3: CSARAWQAYNEQFF. DNA for the CDR3: TGCAGTGCTAGAGCATGGCAGGCCTACAATGAGCAGTTCTTC.

The rearrangement uses TRBV12-3 or TRBV12-4 and TRBJ2-7; no clear D. This CDR3 contains 15 residues. V gave up 0 bases and J gave up 2 bases, with 11 bases separating them. The CDR3 DNA reads as TGTGCCAGCAGTTTAGCGGGTTTTAGGACCTACGAGCAGTACTTC. This translates into CASSLAGFRTYEQYF.

The chain employs TRBV20-1 and TRBJ1-1; weak D call: TRBD1 (6 bases). CDR1 and CDR2 from the germline V gene are DFQATT and SNEGSKA (reference sequence). V was pared by 6 bases and J by 6 bases, with 20 bases between. This CDR3 has 14 amino acids. DNA of the CDR3: TGCAGTGCCCGACAGGACCTCGGCGACGCTGAAGCTTTCTTT. Its translation: CSARQDLGDAEAFF.

This clonotype was found a few times. The rearrangement joins TRBV5-1 to TRBJ1-2; 7 nucleotides align to TRBD1. Germline trimming cut 4 bases from V and 8 bases from J; bases unmatched to any gene: 14. CDR3 size: 15 residues. Looked up from germline, CDR1 is SGHRS and CDR2 is YFSETQ. The CDR3 region has the DNA TGCGCCAGCAGCAACCGACAGGGAGGGGATACGGGCTACACCTTC. Translated, it gives CASSNRQGGDTGYTF.

This chain links TRBV18 with TRBJ1-5, with 7 bases lining up with TRBD1. The CDR3 has 14 amino acids. The V segment lost 7 bases and the J segment 3 bases; nucleotides outside the gene matches: 6. Germline V gene lookup returns CDR1 KGHSH and CDR2 LQKENI. In DNA form, the CDR3 reads TGTGCCAGCTGCTCGACAGGGACCAATCAGCCCCAGCATTTT. Amino acid sequence: CASCSTGTNQPQHF.

The V and J genes are TRBV29-1 and TRBJ1-1, with D uncertain. V gave up 2 bases and J gave up 11 bases, with 3 bases separating them. The germline gives CDR1 SQVTM, CDR2 ANQGSEA. CDR3 length: 8 residues. The CDR3 DNA follows: TGCAGCGTTGAACAGGCTTTCTTT. Its translation: CSVEQAFF.

This clonotype was detected a few times. The chain recombines TRBV7-9 with TRBJ2-5; D gene ambiguous. CDR1 is SEHNR, CDR2 FQNEAQ, per germline (reference sequence). CDR3 size: 15 residues. V was cut by 2 bases and J by 0 bases, with 10 bases left in between. The CDR3 here is CASSLFSSYQETQYF. The CDR3 bases are TGTGCCAGCAGCTTATTTTCCAGCTACCAAGAGACCCAGTACTTC.

As regards this clonotype: This may arise from a read error, as a much more abundant clone is one base away. The CDR3 region is CAGSFRPLTDTQYF. In DNA form, the CDR3 reads TGTGCCGGCAGTTTTAGGCCGCTCACAGATACGCAGTATTTT. The chain carries TRBV12-3 or TRBV12-4 and TRBJ2-3; D not certain. CDR3 length: 14 residues.

This clonotype occurred a few times. The chain has TRBV20-1 and TRBJ2-7, with 8 bases identical to TRBD1. Germline loops: CDR1 DFQATT, CDR2 SNEGSKA (reference sequence). CDR3 size: 15 residues. Unmatched junction bases numbered 17, after V lost 6 bases and J lost 7 bases. The DNA for the CDR3 is TGCAGTGCCACAAGGCCGGGACAGGTTATTAGTGAGCAGTACTTC. Its translation is CSATRPGQVISEQYF.

CDR3 in DNA: TGTGCCAGCAGCTTGGGGCGCGGGCTAGCGGACACAGATACGCAGTATTTT. Amino acids: CASSLGRGLADTDTQYF. This rearrangement joins TRBV7-9 to TRBJ2-3; 7 positions match TRBD2. CDR3 length equals 17 residues. The V gene end was trimmed by 3 bases and the J gene end by 2 bases; junction bases not matched to a gene: 11. The germline gives CDR1 SEHNR, CDR2 FQNEAQ (reference sequence).

This clonotype has a count of ten or more. This chain connects TRBV7-2 to TRBJ2-5; TRBD2 aligns across 14 bases. The CDR3 totals 15 residues. V shed 7 bases and J 5 bases; nucleotides not matched to a gene: 6. CDR1 and CDR2 (germline): SGHTA, FQGNSA. CDR3 DNA: TGTGCCAGCACCCCTTGGACTAGCGGGGGGGAGACCCAGTACTTC. Protein product: CASTPWTSGGETQYF.

V is TRBV12-3 or TRBV12-4 and J is TRBJ2-3, with 15 bases lining up with TRBD2. V lost 7 bases and J lost 6; bases outside the gene matches: 11. CDR3 length equals 17 residues. CDR3 region: CASTGLAGGRSADTQYF. CDR3 DNA sequence: TGTGCCAGCACTGGACTAGCGGGGGGGCGAAGCGCGGATACGCAGTATTTT.

This rearrangement joins TRBV6-6 to TRBJ1-4; 8 nucleotides line up with TRBD1. Germline CDR1 and CDR2: MNHNY and SVGAGI (reference sequence). CDR3 length: 15 residues. With 5 bases clipped from V and 10 bases from J, the junction kept 12 bases outside the gene matches. DNA of the CDR3: TGTGCCAGCAGTCCTGGACAGGGTGTTTTAGGAAAACTGTTTTTT. Protein product: CASSPGQGVLGKLFF.